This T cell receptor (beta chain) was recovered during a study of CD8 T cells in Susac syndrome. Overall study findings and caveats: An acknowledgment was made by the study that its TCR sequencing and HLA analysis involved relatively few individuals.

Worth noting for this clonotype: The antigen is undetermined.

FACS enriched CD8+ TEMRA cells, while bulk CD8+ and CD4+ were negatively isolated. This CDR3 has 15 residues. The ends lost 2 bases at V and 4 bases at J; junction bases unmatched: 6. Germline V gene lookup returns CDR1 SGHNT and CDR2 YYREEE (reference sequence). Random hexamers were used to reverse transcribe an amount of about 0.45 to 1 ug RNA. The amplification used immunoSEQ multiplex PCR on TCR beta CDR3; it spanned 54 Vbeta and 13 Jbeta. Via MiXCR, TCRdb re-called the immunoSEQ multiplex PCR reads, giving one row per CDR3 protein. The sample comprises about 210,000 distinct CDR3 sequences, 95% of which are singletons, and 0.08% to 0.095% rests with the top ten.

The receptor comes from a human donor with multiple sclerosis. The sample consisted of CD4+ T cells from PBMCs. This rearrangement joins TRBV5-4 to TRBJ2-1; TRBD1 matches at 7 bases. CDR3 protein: CASSFRPGGYNEQFF. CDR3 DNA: TGTGCCAGCAGCTTCCGGCCAGGGGGTTACAATGAGCAGTTCTTC. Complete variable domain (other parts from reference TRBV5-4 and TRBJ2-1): ETGVTQSPTHLIKTRGQQVTLRCSSQSGHNTVSWYQQALGQGPQFIFQYYREEENGRGNFPPRFSGLQFPNYSSELNVNALELDDSALYLCASSFRPGGYNEQFFGPGTRLTVL.